The 4 T cell receptor beta chains below all came from one sample that was sequenced in a study of CD8 T cells in Susac syndrome. An amount of RNA that ranged from roughly 0.5 to 1 ug was reverse transcribed with random hexamers. Each CDR3 protein is one row after TCRdb ran MiXCR on the immunoSEQ multiplex PCR reads. The sample shows hundreds of thousands of distinct CDR3 sequences, about 95% of them seen only once. The sequenced material came from CD4+ T cells from PBMCs. These receptors all come from a human donor with Susac syndrome.

The chain recombines TRBV24-1 with TRBJ2-3; D is unresolved. V was clipped by 4 bases and J by 2 bases, with 18 bases between them. The germline V gene encodes CDR1 KGHDR and CDR2 SFDVKD. The CDR3 length is 17 residues. In nucleotides, the CDR3 is TGTGCCACCAGTGAGCCCCGCGCCCAGGACCACACAGATACGCAGTATTTT. Translation gives CATSEPRAQDHTDTQYF.

The V call is TRBV7-9, the J call TRBJ2-3; 7 bases line up with TRBD2. The V gene's germline CDR1 is SEHNR and CDR2 FQNEAQ (reference sequence). The CDR3 totals 16 residues. V was clipped by 5 bases and J by 5 bases; unmatched bases: 13. The CDR3 reads CASSLRTGGGGDTQYF. CDR3 DNA: TGTGCCAGCAGCCTAAGGACTGGGGGGGGAGGAGATACGCAGTATTTT.

The J gene is TRBJ1-2, the V gene TRBV29-1, with D unclear. The V gene's germline CDR1 is SQVTM and CDR2 ANQGSEA. This CDR3 comprises 13 residues. Trimming removed 4 bases at V and 4 bases at J, with 13 bases between. The CDR3 DNA sequence: TGCAGCGTTGTTCCGGGGAATCTCTATGGCTACACCTTC. It is translated as CSVVPGNLYGYTF.

This clonotype appeared once. A read error may produce the germline difference seen at one junction end. The rearrangement uses TRBV2 and TRBJ2-3, with 8 bases aligning to TRBD1. The CDR3 loop spans 14 amino acids. In germline, CDR1 is SNHLY, CDR2 FYNNEI. For the CDR3, the DNA is TGTGCCAGCTCAAACCTCCTTGAGACAGGGGTTCCTCCTTTT. Its translation: CASSNLLETGVPPF.